The text below deals with one T cell receptor (beta chain). The length of the CDR3 is 14 residues. CDR1 and CDR2 (germline): MNHEY, SMNVEV (reference sequence). Trimming stripped 3 bases from V and 4 bases from J, with 10 bases between. This entry comes from a study of cytotoxic CD8 clonotypes in ibrutinib-treated CLL. Overall study context: Researchers reported about 10 relapsed/refractory and about 15 treatment-naive patients, roughly 17 of them IGHV unmutated. Collecting the response samples happened after a median roughly 13 months of treatment, with a range of 6 to 36.

The repertoire was sequenced with immunoSEQ multiplex PCR; TCRdb's copy has only in-frame clones and lacks some. The table has almost 85,000 clones, approximately 86% seen once. This receptor was obtained from a human donor with chronic lymphocytic leukemia. Here the sequenced sample was PBMCs, taken before ibrutinib treatment. J is TRBJ1-3 and V is TRBV27, with D tentatively TRBD1 (6 bases). This CDR3 is CASSFRGLGNTIYF. In nucleotides, the CDR3 is TGTGCCAGCAGTTTCCGGGGGCTAGGAAACACCATATATTTT.